This T cell receptor beta chain was found in a study of response to subunit inactivated influenza vaccine. The study's findings and limits: Each seasonal flu vaccination may recruit only limited new T cells, authors suggested.

Many counts were recorded for this clonotype. Its target is not known. TCRdb processed the RT-PCR reads anew with MiXCR; each CDR3 protein has one entry. The sample lists 630,000 or so distinct CDR3 sequences, approximately 14% occurring once. CDR1 and CDR2 (germline): SEHNR, FQNEAQ (reference sequence). The CDR3 is made up of 13 amino acids. Trimming took 5 bases from V and 5 from J, leaving 12 bases between them. The specimen was PBMCs from blood, collected 12 days after vaccination. This rearrangement joins TRBV7-9 to TRBJ2-5; the D gene is possibly TRBD1 (5 bases). The receptor was isolated from a man in his forties or fifties who received an inactivated influenza vaccine. CDR3 nucleotide sequence: TGTGCCAGCAGCCCTTCAGGGCTGGAGACCCAGTACTTC. This gives the protein CASSPSGLETQYF.